The 2 T cell receptor beta chains below come from one sample, sequenced in a study of T cell responses to AZD1222 COVID-19 vaccine (dated by TCRdb to the early 2020s). The library was prepared using the immunoSEQ multiplex PCR assay. TCRdb obtained this table from immuneACCESS and retained in-frame rearrangements with V and J assigned. These tables miss some clones; where compared with another copy, unresolved V genes account for less than half of the shortfall, and the remainder is unexplained. The sample records roughly 70,000 clones, about 90% of which are singletons. The ten top clones hold about 18% of the sample. The time point label, as the study defines it: baseline before first vaccination. The specimen comprised peripheral blood, sampled on day 0 of AZD1222 vaccination. Every receptor here comes from an adult in good health.

This chain connects TRBV5-6 to TRBJ1-4, with D perhaps matching TRBD1 (5 bases). Germline V gene data show CDR1 as SGHDT and CDR2 as YYEEEE. Trimming pared 2 bases from V and 1 base from J, leaving 6 bases between. The CDR3 is made up of 14 amino acids. CDR3 region: CASSFQGTNEKLFF. The CDR3 coding sequence is TGTGCCAGCAGCTTCCAGGGAACTAATGAAAAACTGTTTTTT.

This rearrangement joins TRBV7-2 to TRBJ2-1; 8 bases fit TRBD2. The CDR3 is made up of 17 amino acids. Germline V gives CDR1 SGHTA, CDR2 FQGNSA. V trimming: 5 bases; J trimming: 1 base; junction bases outside the gene matches: 10. CDR3 protein: CASSPRGAGESYNEQFF. CDR3 bases: TGTGCCAGCAGCCCCCGGGGAGCGGGGGAATCCTACAATGAGCAGTTCTTC.